This is a list of T cell receptor beta chains from one sample in a study of long-term antiretroviral therapy in people with HIV. The method was immunoSEQ multiplex PCR; TCRdb's version includes in-frame clones alone and lacks a portion of them. The table shows fewer than 40,000 clones, with roughly 97% occurring only once. The starting material was unsorted PBMCs, obtained 6.9 years after starting antiretroviral therapy. These receptors were collected from a man aged 25 to 40 with HIV. The CDR3 runs from the conserved cysteine through the conserved F or W. D genes are given only for firm matches. The size field is filled for only some rows; it gives once, few, many or a size class.

j_call v_call clone_size d_call cdr3_nt cdr3_aa
TRBJ1-6 TRBV19 - TRBD1 TGTGCCAGTAGTCCGACAGGGACAGGGGGCGGCAATATGAATTCACCCCTCCACTTT CASSPTGTGGGNMNSPLHF
TRBJ1-1 TRBV19 - - TGTGCCAGTAGTAAAGTTGGGAGGACTGAAGCTTTCTTT CASSKVGRTEAFF
TRBJ1-2 TRBV7-9 - TRBD1 TGTGCCAGCAGTTTGCCGGGACAGGGTATCGGCTACACCTTC CASSLPGQGIGYTF
TRBJ2-7 TRBV6-6 - - TGTGCCAGCAGTTACCGACAGCTGTACGAGCAGTACTTC CASSYRQLYEQYF
TRBJ2-7 TRBV7-2 once TRBD2 TGTGCCAGCAGCTGGACTAGCGGAACTACCTACGAGCAGTACTTC CASSWTSGTTYEQYF
TRBJ2-7 TRBV4-3 - TRBD1 TGCGCCAGCAGCACCCGACAGGGCCCTTACGAGCAGTACTTC CASSTRQGPYEQYF
TRBJ2-2 TRBV5-4 - - TGTGCCAGCAGCTTGTCCGGGGAGCTGTTTTTT CASSLSGELFF
TRBJ1-1 TRBV19 - - TGTGCCAGTAGTATAGATCGGAAGGGCACTGAAGCTTTCTTT CASSIDRKGTEAFF
TRBJ1-2 TRBV18 - TRBD1 TGTGCCAGCTCACCACTCAGACAGGGAAGGGTGGATGGCTACACCTTC CASSPLRQGRVDGYTF
TRBJ1-2 TRBV4-3 - TRBD1 TGCGCCAGCAGCCCCCAAATGAGGACAGGGGGCACTTTCTATGGCTACACCTTC CASSPQMRTGGTFYGYTF
TRBJ1-2 TRBV7-9 - TRBD1 TGTGCCAGCAGCTTAGTTGACAGGGGAACGTATGGCTACACCTTC CASSLVDRGTYGYTF
TRBJ1-3 TRBV19 - - TGTGCCAGTAGCAGGGAGGAGGGCGCAGGAAACACCATATATTTT CASSREEGAGNTIYF
TRBJ1-1 TRBV19 - - TGTGCCAGTAGTATGTATGAGGGGAACACTGAAGCTTTCTTT CASSMYEGNTEAFF
TRBJ1-5 TRBV27 - - TGTGCCAGCAGTGGACGGCCTAGCAATCAGCCCCAGCATTTT CASSGRPSNQPQHF
TRBJ1-3 TRBV7-2 - - TGTGCCAGCACCGAACTGAGTTCCGGAAACACCATATATTTT CASTELSSGNTIYF
TRBJ1-5 TRBV6-1 - - TGTGCCAGCAGCCGGGATCCAAACAATCAGCCCCAGCATTTT CASSRDPNNQPQHF
TRBJ2-2 TRBV7-3 once - TGTGCCAGCAGCTCATTAGGCGCCGGGGAGCTGTTTTTT CASSSLGAGELFF
TRBJ1-5 TRBV4-2 - - TGTGCCAGCAGCAAAGAGGTACGTTACAATCAGCCCCAGCATTTT CASSKEVRYNQPQHF
TRBJ1-5 TRBV4-2 - - TGTGCCAGCAGCCAAGATCTGCTCGGGCCCCAGCATTTT CASSQDLLGPQHF
TRBJ1-1 TRBV7-3 - - TGTGCCAGCAGCCCAGAGCCGGACACTGAAGCTTTCTTT CASSPEPDTEAFF
TRBJ2-2 TRBV5-4 - TRBD2 TGTGCCAGCGGAAGCGGGATTGGGACCGGGGAGCTGTTTTTT CASGSGIGTGELFF
TRBJ1-2 TRBV6-5 - - TGTGCCAGCAGTCGGGGGCCCCCTTATGGCTACACCTTC CASSRGPPYGYTF
TRBJ2-3 TRBV11-1 - TRBD1 TGTGCCAGCAGCTTAGACCGGGACAGCATCACAGATACGCAGTATTTT CASSLDRDSITDTQYF
TRBJ2-3 TRBV5-1 - - TGCGCCAGCAGCTTGATACAGGGAGGGTCAGATACGCAGTATTTT CASSLIQGGSDTQYF
TRBJ2-3 TRBV5-1 - TRBD1 TGCGCCAGCAGCCCTATGGGACAGGGGTCAGATACGCAGTATTTT CASSPMGQGSDTQYF
TRBJ2-2 TRBV6-1 - TRBD1 TGTGCCAGCAGTGAGGGACAGGATCACACCGGGGAGCTGTTTTTT CASSEGQDHTGELFF
TRBJ2-6 TRBV7-6 - - TGTGCCAGCAGCTGGGGCAGCCTCTCTGGGGCCAACGTCCTGACTTTC CASSWGSLSGANVLTF
TRBJ2-1 TRBV4-1 - - TGCGCCAGCAGCCAAGAAGGGGGGCCGGGAGTTAGGCCCGAGCAGTTCTTC CASSQEGGPGVRPEQFF